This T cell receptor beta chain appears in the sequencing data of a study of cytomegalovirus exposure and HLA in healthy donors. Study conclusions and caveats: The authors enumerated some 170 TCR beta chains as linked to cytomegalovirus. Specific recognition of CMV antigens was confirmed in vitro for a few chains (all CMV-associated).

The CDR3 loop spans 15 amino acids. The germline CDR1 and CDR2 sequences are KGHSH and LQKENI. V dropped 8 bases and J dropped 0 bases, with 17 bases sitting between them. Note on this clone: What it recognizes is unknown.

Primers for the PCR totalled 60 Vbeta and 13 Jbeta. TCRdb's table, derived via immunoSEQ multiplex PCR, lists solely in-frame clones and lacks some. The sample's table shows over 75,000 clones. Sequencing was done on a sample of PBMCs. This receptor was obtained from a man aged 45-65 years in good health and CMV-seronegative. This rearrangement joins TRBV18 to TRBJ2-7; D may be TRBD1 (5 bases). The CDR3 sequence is CASALSGFSSYEQYF. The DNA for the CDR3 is TGTGCCAGCGCCCTCTCAGGGTTTTCCTCCTACGAGCAGTACTTC.